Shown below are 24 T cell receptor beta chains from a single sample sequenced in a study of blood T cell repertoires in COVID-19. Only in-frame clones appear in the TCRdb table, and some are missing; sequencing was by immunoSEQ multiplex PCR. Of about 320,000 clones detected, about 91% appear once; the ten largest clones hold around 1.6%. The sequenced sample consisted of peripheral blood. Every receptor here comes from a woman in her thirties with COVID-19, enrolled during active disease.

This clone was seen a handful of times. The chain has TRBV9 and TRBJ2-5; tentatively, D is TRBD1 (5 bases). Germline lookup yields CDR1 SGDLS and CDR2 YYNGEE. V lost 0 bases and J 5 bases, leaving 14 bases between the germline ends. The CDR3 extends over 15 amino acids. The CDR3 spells CASSVDSGAGETQYF. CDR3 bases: TGTGCCAGCAGCGTAGACTCTGGGGCCGGGGAGACCCAGTACTTC.

CDR3 coding DNA: TGTGCCAGCAGCCGCTGGGGATCAGGGGCGCATGGAAACACCATATATTTT. Translating gives CASSRWGSGAHGNTIYF. The chain is built from TRBV7-2 and TRBJ1-3; D is possibly TRBD1 (6 bases). Germline CDR1 and CDR2: SGHTA and FQGNSA. CDR3 size: 17 residues. Between the trimmed V and J ends, which lost 5 bases and 3 bases, there was a span of 20 bases.

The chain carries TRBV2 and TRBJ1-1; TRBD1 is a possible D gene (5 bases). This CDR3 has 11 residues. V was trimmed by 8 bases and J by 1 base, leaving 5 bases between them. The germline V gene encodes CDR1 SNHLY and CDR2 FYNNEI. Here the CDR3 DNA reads TGTGCCAGCGACAGGAACACTGAAGCTTTCTTT. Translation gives CASDRNTEAFF. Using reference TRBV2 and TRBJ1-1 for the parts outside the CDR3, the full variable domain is EPEVTQTPSHQVTQMGQEVILRCVPISNHLYFYWYRQILGQKVEFLVSFYNNEISEKSEIFDDQFSVERPDGSNFTLKIRSTKLEDSAMYFCASDRNTEAFFGQGTRLTVV.

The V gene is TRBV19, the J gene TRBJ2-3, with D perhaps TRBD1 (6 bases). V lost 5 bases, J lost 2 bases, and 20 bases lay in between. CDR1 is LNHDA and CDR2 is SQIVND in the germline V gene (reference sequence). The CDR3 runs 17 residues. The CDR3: CASSPIPGAAFTDTQYF. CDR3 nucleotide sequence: TGTGCCAGTAGTCCAATACCAGGGGCAGCTTTCACAGATACGCAGTATTTT.

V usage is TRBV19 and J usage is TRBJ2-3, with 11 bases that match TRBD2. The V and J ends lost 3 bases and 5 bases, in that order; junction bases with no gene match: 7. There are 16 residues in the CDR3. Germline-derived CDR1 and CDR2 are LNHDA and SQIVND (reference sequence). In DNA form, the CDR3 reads TGTGCCAGTAGTATGTTAGCGGGGGGGCCGTTAGATACGCAGTATTTT. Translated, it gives CASSMLAGGPLDTQYF.

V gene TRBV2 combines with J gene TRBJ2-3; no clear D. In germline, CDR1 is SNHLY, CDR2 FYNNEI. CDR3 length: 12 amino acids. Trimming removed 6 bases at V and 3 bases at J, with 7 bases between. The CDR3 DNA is TGTGCCAGCAGGCCAACTACAGATACGCAGTATTTT. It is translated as CASRPTTDTQYF.

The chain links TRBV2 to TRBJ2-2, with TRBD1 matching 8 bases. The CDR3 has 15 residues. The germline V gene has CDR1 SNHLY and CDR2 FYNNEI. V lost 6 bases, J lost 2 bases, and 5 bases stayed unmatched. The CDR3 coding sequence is TGTGCCAGCAGCCCGGGACAGGTTAACACCGGGGAGCTGTTTTTT. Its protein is CASSPGQVNTGELFF.

The DNA for the CDR3 is TGTGCCAGCAGTCCCGGGGGGGTCGGGCAGCCCCAGCATTTT. This encodes CASSPGGVGQPQHF. The chain has TRBV25-1 and TRBJ1-5; D is perhaps TRBD1 (5 bases). This CDR3 has 14 residues. The germline CDR1 and CDR2 sequences are MGHDK and SYGVNS. V was shortened by 5 bases and J by 7 bases, with 15 bases between the two germline ends.

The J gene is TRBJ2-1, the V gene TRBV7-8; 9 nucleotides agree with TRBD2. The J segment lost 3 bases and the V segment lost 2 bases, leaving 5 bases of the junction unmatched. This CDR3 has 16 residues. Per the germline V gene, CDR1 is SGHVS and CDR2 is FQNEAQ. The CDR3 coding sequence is TGTGCCAGCAGCTTACGCGGGGGGGAGTACTACAATGAGCAGTTCTTC. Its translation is CASSLRGGEYYNEQFF.

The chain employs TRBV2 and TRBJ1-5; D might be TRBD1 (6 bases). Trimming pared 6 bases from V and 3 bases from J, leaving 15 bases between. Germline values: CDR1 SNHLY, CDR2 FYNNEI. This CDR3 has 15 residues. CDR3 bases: TGTGCCAGCAGGGGTTTTGACAGGATCAATCAGCCCCAGCATTTT. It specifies CASRGFDRINQPQHF.

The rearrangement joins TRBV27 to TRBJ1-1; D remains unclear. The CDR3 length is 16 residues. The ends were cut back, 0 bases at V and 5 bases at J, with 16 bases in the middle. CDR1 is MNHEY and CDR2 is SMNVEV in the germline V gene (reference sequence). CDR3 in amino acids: CASSLSDGLLRTEAFF. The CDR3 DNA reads TGTGCCAGCAGTTTATCGGACGGACTATTGCGTACTGAAGCTTTCTTT.

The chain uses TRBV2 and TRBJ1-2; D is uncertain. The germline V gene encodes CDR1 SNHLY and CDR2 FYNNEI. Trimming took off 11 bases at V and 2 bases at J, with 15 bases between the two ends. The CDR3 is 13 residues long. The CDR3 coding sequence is TGTGCCCCTCGCGGGAGGCCAAACTATGGCTACACCTTC. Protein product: CAPRGRPNYGYTF. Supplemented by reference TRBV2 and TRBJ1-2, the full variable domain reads EPEVTQTPSHQVTQMGQEVILRCVPISNHLYFYWYRQILGQKVEFLVSFYNNEISEKSEIFDDQFSVERPDGSNFTLKIRSTKLEDSAMYFCAPRGRPNYGYTFGSGTRLTVV.

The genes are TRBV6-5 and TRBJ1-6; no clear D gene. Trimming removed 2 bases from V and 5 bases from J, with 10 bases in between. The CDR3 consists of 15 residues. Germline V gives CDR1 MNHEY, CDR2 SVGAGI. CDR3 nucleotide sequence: TGTGCCAGCAGTTACCAGACACTAGATAATTCACCCCTCCACTTT. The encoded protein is CASSYQTLDNSPLHF.

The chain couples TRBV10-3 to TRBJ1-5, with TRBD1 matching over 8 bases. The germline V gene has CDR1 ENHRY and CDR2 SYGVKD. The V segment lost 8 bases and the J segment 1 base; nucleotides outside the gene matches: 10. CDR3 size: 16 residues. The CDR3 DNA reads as TGTGCCATCGATACGAACAGGGGGGTAAGCAATCAGCCCCAGCATTTT. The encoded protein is CAIDTNRGVSNQPQHF.

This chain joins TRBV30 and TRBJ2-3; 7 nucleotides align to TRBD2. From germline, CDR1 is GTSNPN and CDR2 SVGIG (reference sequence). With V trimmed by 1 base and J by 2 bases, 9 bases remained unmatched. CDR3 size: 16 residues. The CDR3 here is CAWSGGGTRNTDTQYF. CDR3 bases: TGTGCCTGGAGTGGGGGGGGGACCAGGAACACAGATACGCAGTATTTT.

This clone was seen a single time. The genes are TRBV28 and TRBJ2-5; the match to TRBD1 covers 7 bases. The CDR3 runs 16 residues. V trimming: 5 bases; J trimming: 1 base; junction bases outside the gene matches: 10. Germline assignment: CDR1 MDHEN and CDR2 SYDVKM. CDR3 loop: CASSLISGTAQETQYF. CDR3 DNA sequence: TGTGCCAGCAGTCTAATATCTGGGACAGCCCAAGAGACCCAGTACTTC.

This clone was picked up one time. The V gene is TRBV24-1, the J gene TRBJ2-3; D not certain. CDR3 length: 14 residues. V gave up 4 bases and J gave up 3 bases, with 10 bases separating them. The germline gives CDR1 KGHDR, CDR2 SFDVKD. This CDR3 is CATSEGARTDTQYF. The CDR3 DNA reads TGTGCCACCAGTGAGGGCGCCCGGACAGATACGCAGTATTTT.

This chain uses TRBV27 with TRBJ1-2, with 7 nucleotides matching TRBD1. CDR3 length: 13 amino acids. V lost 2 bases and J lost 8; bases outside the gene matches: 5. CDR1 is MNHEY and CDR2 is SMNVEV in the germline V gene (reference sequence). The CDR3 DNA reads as TGTGCCAGCAGTTTAGGACAGGCCGACGGCTACACCTTC. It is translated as CASSLGQADGYTF.

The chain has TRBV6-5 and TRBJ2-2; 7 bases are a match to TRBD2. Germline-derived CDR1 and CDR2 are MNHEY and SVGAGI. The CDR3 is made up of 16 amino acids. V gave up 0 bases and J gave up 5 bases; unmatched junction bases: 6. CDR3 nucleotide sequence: TGTGCCAGCAGTTACTCGGGGAGGGGACGGACCGGGGAGCTGTTTTTT. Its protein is CASSYSGRGRTGELFF.

The CDR3 DNA is TGTGCCAGCAGTTACTCGAGGGCCCTCGATCAGCCCCAGCATTTT. Protein: CASSYSRALDQPQHF. The V gene is TRBV6-5, the J gene TRBJ1-5; unclear D gene. Trimming left V 0 bases short and J 5 bases short, with 11 bases between. The germline V gene encodes CDR1 MNHEY and CDR2 SVGAGI. The CDR3 is made up of 15 amino acids.

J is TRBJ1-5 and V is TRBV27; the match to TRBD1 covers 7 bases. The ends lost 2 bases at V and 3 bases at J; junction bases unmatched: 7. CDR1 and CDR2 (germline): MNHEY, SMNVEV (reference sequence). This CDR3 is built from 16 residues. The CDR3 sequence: CASSLVAQGDNQPQHF. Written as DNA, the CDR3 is TGTGCCAGCAGTTTAGTTGCTCAGGGGGACAATCAGCCCCAGCATTTT.

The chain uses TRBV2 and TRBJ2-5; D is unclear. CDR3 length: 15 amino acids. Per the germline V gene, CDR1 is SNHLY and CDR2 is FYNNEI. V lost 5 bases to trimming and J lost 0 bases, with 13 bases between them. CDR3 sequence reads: CASSPNRRNQETQYF. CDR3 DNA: TGTGCCAGCAGTCCTAACAGACGTAACCAAGAGACCCAGTACTTC.

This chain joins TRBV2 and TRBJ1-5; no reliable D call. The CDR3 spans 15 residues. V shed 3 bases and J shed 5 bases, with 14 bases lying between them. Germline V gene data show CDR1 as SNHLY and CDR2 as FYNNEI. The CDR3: CASSDRVRRDQPQHF. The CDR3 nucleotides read TGTGCCAGCAGTGATCGTGTCCGACGGGATCAGCCCCAGCATTTT.

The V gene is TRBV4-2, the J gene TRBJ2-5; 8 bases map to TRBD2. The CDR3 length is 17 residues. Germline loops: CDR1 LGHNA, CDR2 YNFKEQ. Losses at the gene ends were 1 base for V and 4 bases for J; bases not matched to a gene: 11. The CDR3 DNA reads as TGTGCCAGCAGCCAAGGACGACCAGCGGGGGAAGGAGAGACCCAGTACTTC. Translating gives CASSQGRPAGEGETQYF.